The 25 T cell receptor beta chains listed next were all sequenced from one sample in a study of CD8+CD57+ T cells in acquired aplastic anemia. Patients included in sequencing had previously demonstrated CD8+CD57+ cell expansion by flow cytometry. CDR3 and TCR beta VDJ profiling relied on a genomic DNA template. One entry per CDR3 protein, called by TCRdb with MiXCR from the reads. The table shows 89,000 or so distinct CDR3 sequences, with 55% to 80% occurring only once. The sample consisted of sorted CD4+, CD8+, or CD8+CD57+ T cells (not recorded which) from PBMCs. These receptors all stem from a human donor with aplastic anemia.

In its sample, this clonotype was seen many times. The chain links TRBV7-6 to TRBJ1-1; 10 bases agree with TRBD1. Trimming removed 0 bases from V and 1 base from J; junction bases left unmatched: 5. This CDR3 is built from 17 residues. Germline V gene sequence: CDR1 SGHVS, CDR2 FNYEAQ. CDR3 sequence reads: CASSLAIWTGGNTEAFF. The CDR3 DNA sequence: TGTGCCAGCAGCTTAGCCATATGGACAGGGGGGAACACTGAAGCTTTCTTT.

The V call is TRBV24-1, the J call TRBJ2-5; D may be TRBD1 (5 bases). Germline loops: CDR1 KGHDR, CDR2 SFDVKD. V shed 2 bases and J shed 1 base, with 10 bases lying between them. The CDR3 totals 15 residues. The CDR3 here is CATSDSWGSQETQYF. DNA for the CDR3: TGTGCCACCAGTGATTCGTGGGGCAGCCAAGAGACCCAGTACTTC.

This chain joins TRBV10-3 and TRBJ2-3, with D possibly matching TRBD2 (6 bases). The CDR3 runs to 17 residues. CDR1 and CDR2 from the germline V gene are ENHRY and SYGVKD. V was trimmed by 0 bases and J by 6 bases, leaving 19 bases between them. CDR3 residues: CAISESIAEGHTDTQYF. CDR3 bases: TGTGCCATCAGTGAGTCGATTGCGGAGGGCCACACGGATACGCAGTATTTT.

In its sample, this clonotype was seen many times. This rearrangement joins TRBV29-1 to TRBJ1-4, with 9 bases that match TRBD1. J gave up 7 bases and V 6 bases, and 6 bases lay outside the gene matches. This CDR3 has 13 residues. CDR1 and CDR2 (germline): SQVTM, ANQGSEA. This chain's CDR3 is CSVEGQGGEKLFF. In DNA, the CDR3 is TGCAGCGTAGAGGGACAGGGAGGTGAAAAACTGTTTTTT. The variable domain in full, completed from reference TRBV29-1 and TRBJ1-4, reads SAVISQKPSRDICQRGTSLTIQCQVDSQVTMMFWYRQQPGQSLTLIATANQGSEATYESGFVIDKFPISRPNLTFSTLTVSNMSPEDSSIYLCSVEGQGGEKLFFGSGTQLSVL.

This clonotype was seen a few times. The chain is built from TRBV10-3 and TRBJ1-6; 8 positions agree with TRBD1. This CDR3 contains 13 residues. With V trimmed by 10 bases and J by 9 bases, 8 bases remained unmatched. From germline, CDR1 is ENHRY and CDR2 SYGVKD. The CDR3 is CATGTGEFSPLHF. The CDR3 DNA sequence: TGTGCCACCGGGACAGGCGAATTTTCACCCCTCCACTTT.

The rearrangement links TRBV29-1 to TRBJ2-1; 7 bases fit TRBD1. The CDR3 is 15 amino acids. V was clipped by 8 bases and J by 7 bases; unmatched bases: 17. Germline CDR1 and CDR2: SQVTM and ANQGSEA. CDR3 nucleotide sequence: TGCAGCCACGGGCGGACAGGTGGGTTTGTAAATGAGCAGTTCTTC. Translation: CSHGRTGGFVNEQFF.

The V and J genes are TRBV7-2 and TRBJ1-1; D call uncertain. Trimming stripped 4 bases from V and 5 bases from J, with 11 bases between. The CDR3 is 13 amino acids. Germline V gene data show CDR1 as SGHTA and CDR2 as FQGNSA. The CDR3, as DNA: TGTGCCAGCAGCTCCCCGATGTTGACTGAAGCTTTCTTT. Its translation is CASSSPMLTEAFF.

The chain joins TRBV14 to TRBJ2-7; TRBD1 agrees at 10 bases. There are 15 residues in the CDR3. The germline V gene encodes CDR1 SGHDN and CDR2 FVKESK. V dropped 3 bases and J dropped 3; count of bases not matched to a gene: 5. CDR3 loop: CASSHAGQGRYEQYF. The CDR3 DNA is TGTGCCAGCAGCCATGCGGGACAGGGGCGCTACGAGCAGTACTTC.

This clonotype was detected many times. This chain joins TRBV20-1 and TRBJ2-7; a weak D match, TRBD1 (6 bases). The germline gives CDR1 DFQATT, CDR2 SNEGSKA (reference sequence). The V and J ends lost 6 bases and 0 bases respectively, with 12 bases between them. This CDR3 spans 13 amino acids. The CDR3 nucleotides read TGCAGTGCCCAAGGGGGAAACTCCTACGAGCAGTACTTC. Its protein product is CSAQGGNSYEQYF.

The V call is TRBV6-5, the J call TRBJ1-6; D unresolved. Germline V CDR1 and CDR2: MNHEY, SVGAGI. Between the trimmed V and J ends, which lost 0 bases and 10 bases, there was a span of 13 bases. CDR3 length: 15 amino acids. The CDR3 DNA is TGTGCCAGCAGTTACTCATCCGGGAAGGGATCACCCCTCCACTTT. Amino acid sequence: CASSYSSGKGSPLHF.

The CDR3, as DNA: TGTGCCAGCAGACTAAGTAGCGGGAGAAGTGGAGAGACCCAGTACTTC. This sequence encodes CASRLSSGRSGETQYF. The chain carries TRBV7-9 and TRBJ2-5; TRBD2 agrees at 9 bases. Per germline, CDR1 SEHNR and CDR2 FQNEAQ (reference sequence). The length of the CDR3 is 16 residues. With 6 bases clipped from V and 4 bases from J, the junction kept 12 bases outside the gene matches.

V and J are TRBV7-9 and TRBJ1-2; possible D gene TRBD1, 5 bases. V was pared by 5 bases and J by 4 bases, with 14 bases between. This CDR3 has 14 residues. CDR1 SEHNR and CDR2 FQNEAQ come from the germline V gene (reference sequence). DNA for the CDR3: TGTGCCAGCAGCACGGAGGGGTCGGGCTATGGCTACACCTTC. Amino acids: CASSTEGSGYGYTF.

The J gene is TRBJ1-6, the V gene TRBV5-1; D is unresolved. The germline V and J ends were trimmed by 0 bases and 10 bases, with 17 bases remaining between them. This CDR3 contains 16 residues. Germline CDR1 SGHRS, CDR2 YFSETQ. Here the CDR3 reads CASSLEGGQLGSPLHF. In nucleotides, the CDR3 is TGCGCCAGCAGCTTGGAGGGCGGCCAATTAGGATCACCCCTCCACTTT.

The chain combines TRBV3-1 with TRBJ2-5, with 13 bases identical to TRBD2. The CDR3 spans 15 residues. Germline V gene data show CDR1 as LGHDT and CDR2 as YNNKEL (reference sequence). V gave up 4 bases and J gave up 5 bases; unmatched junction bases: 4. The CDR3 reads CASSPPGLAGETQYF. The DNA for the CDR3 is TGTGCCAGCAGCCCACCGGGACTAGCGGGGGAGACCCAGTACTTC.

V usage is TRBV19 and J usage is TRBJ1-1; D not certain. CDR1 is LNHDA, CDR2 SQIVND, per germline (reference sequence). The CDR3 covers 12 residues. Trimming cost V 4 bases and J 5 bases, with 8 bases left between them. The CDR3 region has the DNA TGTGCCAGTAGTAGGGGAAAAACTGAAGCTTTCTTT. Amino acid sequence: CASSRGKTEAFF.

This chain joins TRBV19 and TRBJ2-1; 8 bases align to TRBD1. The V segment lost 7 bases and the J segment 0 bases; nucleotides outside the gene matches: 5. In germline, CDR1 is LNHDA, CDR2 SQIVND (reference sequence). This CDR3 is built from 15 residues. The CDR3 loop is CASNTGGGSYNEQFF. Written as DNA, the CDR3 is TGTGCCAGTAACACAGGGGGAGGCTCCTACAATGAGCAGTTCTTC.

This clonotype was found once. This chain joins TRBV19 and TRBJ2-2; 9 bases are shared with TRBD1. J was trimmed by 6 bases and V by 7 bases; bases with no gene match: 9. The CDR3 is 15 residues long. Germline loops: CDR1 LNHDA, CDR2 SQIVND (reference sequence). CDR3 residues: CASTRGQGWAGELFF. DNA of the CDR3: TGTGCCAGTACTCGGGGACAGGGCTGGGCCGGGGAGCTGTTTTTT.

CDR3 loop: CASSQDVFSGNTIYF. The CDR3 DNA sequence: TGTGCCAGCAGCCAAGACGTGTTCTCTGGAAACACCATATATTTT. The rearrangement joins TRBV14 to TRBJ1-3; no firm D call. Trimming stripped 0 bases from V and 0 bases from J, with 6 bases between. Germline-derived CDR1 and CDR2 are SGHDN and FVKESK. This CDR3 contains 15 residues.

This CDR3 reads CASRVLGTVYEQYF. CDR3 sequence (DNA): TGTGCCAGCAGAGTTCTCGGGACCGTCTACGAGCAGTACTTC. The gene calls are TRBV10-3 and TRBJ2-7; D assignment may be TRBD1 or TRBD2 (5 bases each). The CDR3 length is 14 residues. Trimming removed 10 bases from V and 3 bases from J, with 19 bases in between. The V gene's germline CDR1 is ENHRY and CDR2 SYGVKD.

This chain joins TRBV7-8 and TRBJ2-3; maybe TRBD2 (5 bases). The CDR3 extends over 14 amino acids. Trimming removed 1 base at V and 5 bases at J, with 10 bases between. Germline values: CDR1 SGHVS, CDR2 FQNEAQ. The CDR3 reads CASSLVEGRDTQYF. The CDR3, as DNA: TGTGCCAGCAGCTTAGTTGAGGGCCGAGATACGCAGTATTTT. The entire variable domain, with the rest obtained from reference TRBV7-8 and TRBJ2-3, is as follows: GAGVSQSPRYKVAKRGQDVALRCDPISGHVSLFWYQQALGQGPEFLTYFQNEAQLDKSGLPSDRFFAERPEGSVSTLKIQRTQQEDSAVYLCASSLVEGRDTQYFGPGTRLTVL.

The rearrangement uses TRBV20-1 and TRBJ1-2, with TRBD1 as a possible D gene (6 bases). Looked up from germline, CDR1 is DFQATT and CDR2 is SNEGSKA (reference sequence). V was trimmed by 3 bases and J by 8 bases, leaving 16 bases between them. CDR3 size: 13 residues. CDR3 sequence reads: CSARYLTQGGYTF. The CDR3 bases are TGCAGTGCTAGGTACTTGACCCAGGGGGGCTACACCTTC.

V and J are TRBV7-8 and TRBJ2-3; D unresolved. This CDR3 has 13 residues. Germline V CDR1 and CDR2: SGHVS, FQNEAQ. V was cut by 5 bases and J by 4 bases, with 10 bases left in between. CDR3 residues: CASSPRSPDTQYF. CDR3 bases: TGTGCCAGCAGCCCGCGGAGCCCAGATACGCAGTATTTT.

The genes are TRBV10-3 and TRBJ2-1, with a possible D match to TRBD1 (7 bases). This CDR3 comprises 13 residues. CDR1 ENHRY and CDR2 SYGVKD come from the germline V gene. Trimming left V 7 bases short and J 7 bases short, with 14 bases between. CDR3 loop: CAITRGVMNEQFF. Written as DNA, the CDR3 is TGTGCCATCACCAGGGGGGTAATGAATGAGCAGTTCTTC.

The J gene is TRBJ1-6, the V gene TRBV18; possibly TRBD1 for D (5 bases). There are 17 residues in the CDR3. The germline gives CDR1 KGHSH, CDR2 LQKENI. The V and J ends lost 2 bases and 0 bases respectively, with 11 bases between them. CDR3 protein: CASSPSGGASYNSPLHF. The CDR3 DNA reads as TGTGCCAGCTCACCATCGGGGGGTGCCTCCTATAATTCACCCCTCCACTTT.

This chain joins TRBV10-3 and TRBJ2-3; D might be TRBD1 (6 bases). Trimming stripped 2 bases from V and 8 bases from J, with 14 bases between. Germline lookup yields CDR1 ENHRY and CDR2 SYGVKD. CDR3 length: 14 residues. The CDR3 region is CAISENREGGTQYF. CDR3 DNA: TGTGCCATCAGTGAGAACAGGGAAGGTGGTACGCAGTATTTT.